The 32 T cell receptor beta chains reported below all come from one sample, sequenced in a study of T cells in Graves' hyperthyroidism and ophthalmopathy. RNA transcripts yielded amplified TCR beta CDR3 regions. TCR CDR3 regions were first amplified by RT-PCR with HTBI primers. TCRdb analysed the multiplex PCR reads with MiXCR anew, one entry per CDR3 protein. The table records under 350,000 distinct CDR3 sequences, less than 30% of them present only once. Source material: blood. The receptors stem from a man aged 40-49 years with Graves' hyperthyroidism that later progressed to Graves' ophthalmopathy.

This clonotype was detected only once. The CDR3 DNA is TGTGCCAGCAGCTACTACAGGGCCCCGGACGAGCAGTACTTC. Amino acid sequence: CASSYYRAPDEQYF. The chain combines TRBV14 with TRBJ2-7; D possibly corresponds to TRBD1 (6 bases). Trimming removed 5 bases at V and 5 bases at J, with 16 bases between. Germline CDR1 SGHDN, CDR2 FVKESK. The CDR3 consists of 14 residues.

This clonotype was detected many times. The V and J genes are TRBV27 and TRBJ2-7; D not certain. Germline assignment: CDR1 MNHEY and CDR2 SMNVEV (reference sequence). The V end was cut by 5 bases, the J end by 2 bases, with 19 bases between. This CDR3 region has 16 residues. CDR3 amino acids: CASSPRSPSPTYEQYF. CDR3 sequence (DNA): TGTGCCAGCAGTCCCCGTAGTCCGAGCCCCACCTACGAGCAGTACTTC.

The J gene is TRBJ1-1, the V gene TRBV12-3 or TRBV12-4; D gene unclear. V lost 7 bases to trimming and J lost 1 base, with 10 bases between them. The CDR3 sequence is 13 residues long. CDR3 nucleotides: TGTGCCAGCATCTCGCTAGGGAACACTGAAGCTTTCTTT. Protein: CASISLGNTEAFF.

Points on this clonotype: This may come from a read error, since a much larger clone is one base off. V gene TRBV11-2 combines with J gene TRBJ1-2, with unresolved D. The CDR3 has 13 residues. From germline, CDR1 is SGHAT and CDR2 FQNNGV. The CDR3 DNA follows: TGTGCCAGCAGCTCCTCCTACTCAGGTGGCTGCACCTTC. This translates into CASSSSYSGGCTF.

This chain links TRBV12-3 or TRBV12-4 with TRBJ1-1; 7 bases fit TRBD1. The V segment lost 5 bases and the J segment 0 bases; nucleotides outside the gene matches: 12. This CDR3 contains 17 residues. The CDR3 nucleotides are TGTGCCAGCAGTCCTCCCACCCAGGGGGTCCTGAACACTGAAGCTTTCTTT. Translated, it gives CASSPPTQGVLNTEAFF.

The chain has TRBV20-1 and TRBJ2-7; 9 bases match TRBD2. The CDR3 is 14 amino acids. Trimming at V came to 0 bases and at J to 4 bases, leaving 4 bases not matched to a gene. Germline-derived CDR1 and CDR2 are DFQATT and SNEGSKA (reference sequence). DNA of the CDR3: TGCAGTGCTAGAGATCCGACTAGCGGTTACGAGCAGTACTTC. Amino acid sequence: CSARDPTSGYEQYF.

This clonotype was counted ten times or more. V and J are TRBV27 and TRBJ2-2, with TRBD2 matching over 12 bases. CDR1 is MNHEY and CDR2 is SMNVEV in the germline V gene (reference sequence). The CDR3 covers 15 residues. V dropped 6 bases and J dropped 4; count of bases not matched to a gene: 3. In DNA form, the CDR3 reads TGTGCCAGCAGAAGACTAGCGGGGGTCACCGGGGAGCTGTTTTTT. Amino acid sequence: CASRRLAGVTGELFF.

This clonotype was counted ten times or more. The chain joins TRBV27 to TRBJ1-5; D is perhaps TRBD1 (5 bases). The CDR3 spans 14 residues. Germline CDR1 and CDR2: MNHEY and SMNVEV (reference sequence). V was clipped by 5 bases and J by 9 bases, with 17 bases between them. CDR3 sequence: CASSPRDRGRPQHF. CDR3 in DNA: TGTGCCAGCAGTCCCAGGGACCGAGGGAGGCCCCAGCATTTT.

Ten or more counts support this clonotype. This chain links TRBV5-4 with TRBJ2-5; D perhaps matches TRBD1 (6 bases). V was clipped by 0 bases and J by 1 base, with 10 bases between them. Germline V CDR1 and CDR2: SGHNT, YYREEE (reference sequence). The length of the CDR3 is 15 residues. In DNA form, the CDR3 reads TGTGCCAGCAGCTTGGGGCGACAGGTCCAAGAGACCCAGTACTTC. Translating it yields CASSLGRQVQETQYF. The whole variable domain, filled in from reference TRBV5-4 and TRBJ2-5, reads ETGVTQSPTHLIKTRGQQVTLRCSSQSGHNTVSWYQQALGQGPQFIFQYYREEENGRGNFPPRFSGLQFPNYSSELNVNALELDDSALYLCASSLGRQVQETQYFGPGTRLLVL.

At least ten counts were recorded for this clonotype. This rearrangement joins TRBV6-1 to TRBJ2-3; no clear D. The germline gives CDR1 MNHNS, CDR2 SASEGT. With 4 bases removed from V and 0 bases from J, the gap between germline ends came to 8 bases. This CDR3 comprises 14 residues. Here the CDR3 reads CASSAGGSTDTQYF. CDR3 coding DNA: TGTGCCAGCAGTGCAGGCGGTAGCACAGATACGCAGTATTTT.

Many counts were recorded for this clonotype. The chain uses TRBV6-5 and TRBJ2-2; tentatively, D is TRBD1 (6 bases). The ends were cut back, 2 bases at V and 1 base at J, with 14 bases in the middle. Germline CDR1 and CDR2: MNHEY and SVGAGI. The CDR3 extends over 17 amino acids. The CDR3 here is CASSYDRGQVNTGELFF. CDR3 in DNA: TGTGCCAGCAGTTACGATCGGGGACAAGTGAACACCGGGGAGCTGTTTTTT.

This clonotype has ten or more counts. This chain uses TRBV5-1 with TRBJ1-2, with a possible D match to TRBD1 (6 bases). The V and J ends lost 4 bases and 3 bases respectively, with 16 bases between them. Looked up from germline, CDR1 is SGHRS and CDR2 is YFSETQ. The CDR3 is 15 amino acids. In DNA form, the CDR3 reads TGCGCCAGCAGCGAAGGGACAAATCTTGACTATGGCTACACCTTC. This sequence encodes CASSEGTNLDYGYTF.

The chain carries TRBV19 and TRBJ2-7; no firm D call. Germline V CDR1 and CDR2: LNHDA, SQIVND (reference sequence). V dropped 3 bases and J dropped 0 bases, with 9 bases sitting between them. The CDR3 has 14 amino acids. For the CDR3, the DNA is TGTGCCAGTAGTATTTTCGGTCGCTCCTACGAGCAGTACTTC. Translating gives CASSIFGRSYEQYF. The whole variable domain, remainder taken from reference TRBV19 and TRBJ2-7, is DGGITQSPKYLFRKEGQNVTLSCEQNLNHDAMYWYRQDPGQGLRLIYYSQIVNDFQKGDIAEGYSVSREKKESFPLTVTSAQKNPTAFYLCASSIFGRSYEQYFGPGTRLTVT.

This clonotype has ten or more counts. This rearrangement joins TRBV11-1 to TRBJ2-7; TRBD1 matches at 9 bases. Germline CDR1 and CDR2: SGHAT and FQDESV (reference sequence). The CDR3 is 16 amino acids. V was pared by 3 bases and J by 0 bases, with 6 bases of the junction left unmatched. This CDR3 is CASSLWGTGSSYEQYF. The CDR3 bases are TGTGCCAGCAGCTTGTGGGGGACAGGGTCCTCCTACGAGCAGTACTTC.

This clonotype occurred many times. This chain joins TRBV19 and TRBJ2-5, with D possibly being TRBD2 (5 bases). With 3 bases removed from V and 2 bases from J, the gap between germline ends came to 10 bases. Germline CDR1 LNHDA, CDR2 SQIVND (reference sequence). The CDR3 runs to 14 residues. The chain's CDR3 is CASSIVRGQETQYF. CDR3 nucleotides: TGTGCCAGTAGTATTGTCAGAGGGCAAGAGACCCAGTACTTC.

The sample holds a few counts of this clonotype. The chain's CDR3 is CASSEVVGVAAFF. The CDR3 DNA follows: TGTGCCAGCAGTGAAGTAGTGGGGGTGGCAGCTTTCTTT. This chain uses TRBV6-1 with TRBJ1-1; tentative D call: TRBD1 (5 bases). Germline V gene sequence: CDR1 MNHNS, CDR2 SASEGT. V lost 1 base, J lost 10 bases, and 13 bases lay in between. The CDR3 contains 13 residues.

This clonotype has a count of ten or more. Written as DNA, the CDR3 is TGTGCCAGCAGAAATACCGGGAGCACCGGGGAGCTGTTTTTT. As protein: CASRNTGSTGELFF. This chain connects TRBV12-3 or TRBV12-4 to TRBJ2-2; D possibly corresponds to TRBD2 (6 bases). The CDR3 sequence is 14 residues long. Trimming cost V 6 bases and J 4 bases, with 12 bases left between them.

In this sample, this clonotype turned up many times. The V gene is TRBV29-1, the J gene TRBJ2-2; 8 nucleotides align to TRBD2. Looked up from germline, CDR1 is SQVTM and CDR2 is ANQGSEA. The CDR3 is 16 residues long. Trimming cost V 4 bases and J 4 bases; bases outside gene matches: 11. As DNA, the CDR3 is TGCAGCGTTGGAAGGGTAGCGGGGCAAATCACCGGGGAGCTGTTTTTT. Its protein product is CSVGRVAGQITGELFF.

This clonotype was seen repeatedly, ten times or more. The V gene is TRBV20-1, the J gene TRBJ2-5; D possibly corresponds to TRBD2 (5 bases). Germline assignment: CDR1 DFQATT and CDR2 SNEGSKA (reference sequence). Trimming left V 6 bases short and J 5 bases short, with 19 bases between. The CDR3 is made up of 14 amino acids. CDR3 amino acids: CSALHQPRRETQYF. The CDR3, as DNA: TGCAGTGCCCTCCATCAGCCAAGGAGGGAGACCCAGTACTTC.

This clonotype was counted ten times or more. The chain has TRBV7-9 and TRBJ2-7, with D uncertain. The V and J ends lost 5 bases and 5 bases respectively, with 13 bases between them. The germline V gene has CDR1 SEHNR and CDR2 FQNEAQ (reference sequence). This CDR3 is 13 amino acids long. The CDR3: CASSAKYMDEQYF. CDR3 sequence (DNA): TGTGCCAGCAGCGCAAAGTACATGGACGAGCAGTACTTC.

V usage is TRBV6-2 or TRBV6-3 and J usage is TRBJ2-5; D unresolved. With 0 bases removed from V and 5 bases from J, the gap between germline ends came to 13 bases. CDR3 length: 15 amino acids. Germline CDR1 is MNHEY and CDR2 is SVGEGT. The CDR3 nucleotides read TGTGCCAGCAGTTACTCTGGAGTCTTCCCGGAGACCCAGTACTTC. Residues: CASSYSGVFPETQYF.

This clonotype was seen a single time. The DNA for the CDR3 is TGTGCCAGCAGTTATGACTCGGAGACCCAGTACTTC. Translation gives CASSYDSETQYF. The chain joins TRBV7-9 to TRBJ2-5, with D hard to call. Germline lookup yields CDR1 SEHNR and CDR2 FQNEAQ (reference sequence). The V and J ends lost 6 bases and 5 bases respectively, with 10 bases between them. CDR3 length: 12 residues.

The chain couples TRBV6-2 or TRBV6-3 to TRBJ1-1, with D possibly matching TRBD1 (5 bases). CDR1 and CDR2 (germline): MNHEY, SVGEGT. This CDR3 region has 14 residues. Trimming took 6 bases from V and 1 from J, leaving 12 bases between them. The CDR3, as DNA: TGTGCCAGCAGGGGGGTCAGCCGGAACACTGAAGCTTTCTTT. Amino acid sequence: CASRGVSRNTEAFF.

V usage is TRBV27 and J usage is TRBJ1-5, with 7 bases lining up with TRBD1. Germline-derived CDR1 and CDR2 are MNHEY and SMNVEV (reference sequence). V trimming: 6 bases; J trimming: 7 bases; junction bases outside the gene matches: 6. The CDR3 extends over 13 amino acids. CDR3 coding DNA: TGTGCCAGCAGCGAAGCAGGGGGACAGCCCCAGCATTTT. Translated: CASSEAGGQPQHF.

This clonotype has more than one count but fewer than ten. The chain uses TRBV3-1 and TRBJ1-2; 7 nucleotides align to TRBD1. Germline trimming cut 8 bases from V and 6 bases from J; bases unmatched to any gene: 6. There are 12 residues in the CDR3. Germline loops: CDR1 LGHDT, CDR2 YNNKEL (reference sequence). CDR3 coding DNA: TGTGCCAGCGGCCTGACAGGGAATGGCTACACCTTC. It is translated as CASGLTGNGYTF.

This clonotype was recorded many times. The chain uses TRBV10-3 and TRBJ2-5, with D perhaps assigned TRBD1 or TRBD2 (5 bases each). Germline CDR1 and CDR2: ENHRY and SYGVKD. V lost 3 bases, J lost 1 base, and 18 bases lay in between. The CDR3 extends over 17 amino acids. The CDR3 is CAISDPNDSGTQETQYF. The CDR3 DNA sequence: TGTGCCATCAGTGATCCGAACGATTCCGGGACCCAAGAGACCCAGTACTTC.

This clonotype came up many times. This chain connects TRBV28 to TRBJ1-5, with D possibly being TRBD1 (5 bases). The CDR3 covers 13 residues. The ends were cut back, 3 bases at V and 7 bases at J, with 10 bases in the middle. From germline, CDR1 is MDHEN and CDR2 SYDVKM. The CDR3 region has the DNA TGTGCCAGCAGTTTCCAGGGACGACAGCCCCAGCATTTT. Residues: CASSFQGRQPQHF.

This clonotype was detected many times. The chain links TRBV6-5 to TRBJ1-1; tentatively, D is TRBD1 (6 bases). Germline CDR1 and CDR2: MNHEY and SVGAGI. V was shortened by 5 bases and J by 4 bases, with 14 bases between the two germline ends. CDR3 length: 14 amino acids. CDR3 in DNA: TGTGCCAGCAGTCCCTGGGACATCTCCACTGAAGCTTTCTTT. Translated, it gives CASSPWDISTEAFF.

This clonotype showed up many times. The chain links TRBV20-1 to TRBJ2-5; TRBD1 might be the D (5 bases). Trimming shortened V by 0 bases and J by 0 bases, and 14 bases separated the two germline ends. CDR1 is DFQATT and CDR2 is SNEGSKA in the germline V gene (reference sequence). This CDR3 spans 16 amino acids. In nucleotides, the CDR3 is TGCAGTGCTAGAGATCCGCAGGGCGAGTACCAAGAGACCCAGTACTTC. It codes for CSARDPQGEYQETQYF.

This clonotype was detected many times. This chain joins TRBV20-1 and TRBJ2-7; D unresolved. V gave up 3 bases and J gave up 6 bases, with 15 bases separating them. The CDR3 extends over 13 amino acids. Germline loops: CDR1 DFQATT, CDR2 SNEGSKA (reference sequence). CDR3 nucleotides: TGCAGTGCTAGCTGGGCCCGATTGGCCGAGCAGTACTTC. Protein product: CSASWARLAEQYF.

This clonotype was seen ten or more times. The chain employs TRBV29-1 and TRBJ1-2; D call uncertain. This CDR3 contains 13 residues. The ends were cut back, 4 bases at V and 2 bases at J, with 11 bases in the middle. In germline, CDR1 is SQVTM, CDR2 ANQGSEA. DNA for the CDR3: TGCAGCGTTGCCAATTGGAGGAACTATGGCTACACCTTC. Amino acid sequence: CSVANWRNYGYTF.

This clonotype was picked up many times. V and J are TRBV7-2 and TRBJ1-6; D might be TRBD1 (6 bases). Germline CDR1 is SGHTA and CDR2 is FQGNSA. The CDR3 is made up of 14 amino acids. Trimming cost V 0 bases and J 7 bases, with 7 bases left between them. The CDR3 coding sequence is TGTGCCAGCAGCTTAGCCACAGGGAATTCACCCCTCCACTTT. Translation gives CASSLATGNSPLHF.